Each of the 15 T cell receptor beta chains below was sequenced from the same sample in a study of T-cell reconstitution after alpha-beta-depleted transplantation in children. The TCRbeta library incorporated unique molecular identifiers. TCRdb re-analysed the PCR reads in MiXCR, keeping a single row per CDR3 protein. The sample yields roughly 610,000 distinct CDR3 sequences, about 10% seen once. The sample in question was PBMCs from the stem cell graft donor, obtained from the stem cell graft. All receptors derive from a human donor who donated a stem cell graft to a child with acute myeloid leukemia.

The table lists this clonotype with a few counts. In DNA, the CDR3 is TGTGCCAGCACAGACGGGGGGCAGCGCCGCACAGATACGCAGTATTTT. Its protein is CASTDGGQRRTDTQYF. The chain uses TRBV6-2 or TRBV6-3 and TRBJ2-3; D perhaps matches TRBD2 (7 bases). The germline V gene encodes CDR1 MNHEY and CDR2 SVGEGT. The CDR3 has 16 residues. The V end lost 7 bases, the J end lost 1 base, and 18 bases lay between the germline ends.

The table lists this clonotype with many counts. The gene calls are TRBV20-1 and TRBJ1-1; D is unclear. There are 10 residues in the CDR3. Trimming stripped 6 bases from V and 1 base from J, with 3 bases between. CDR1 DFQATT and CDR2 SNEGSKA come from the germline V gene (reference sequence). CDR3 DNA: TGCAGTGCCAAGAACACTGAAGCTTTCTTT. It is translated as CSAKNTEAFF.

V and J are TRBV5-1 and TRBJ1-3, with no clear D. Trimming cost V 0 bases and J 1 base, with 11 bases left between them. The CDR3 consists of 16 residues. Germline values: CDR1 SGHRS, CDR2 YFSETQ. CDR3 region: CASSLEQLASGNTIYF. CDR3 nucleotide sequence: TGCGCCAGCAGCTTGGAACAGCTTGCTTCTGGAAACACCATATATTTT.

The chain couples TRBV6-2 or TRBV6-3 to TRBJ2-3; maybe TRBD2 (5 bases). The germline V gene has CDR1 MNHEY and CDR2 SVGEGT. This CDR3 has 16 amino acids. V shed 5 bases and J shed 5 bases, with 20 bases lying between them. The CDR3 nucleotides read TGTGCCAGCAGTAACCCCGGGTCTACGGCGGGAGATACGCAGTATTTT. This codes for CASSNPGSTAGDTQYF.

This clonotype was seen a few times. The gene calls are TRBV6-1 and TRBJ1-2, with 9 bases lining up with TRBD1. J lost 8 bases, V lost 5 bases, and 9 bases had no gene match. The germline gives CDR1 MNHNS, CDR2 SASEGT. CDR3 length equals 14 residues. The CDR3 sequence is CASSTWTGAKGYTF. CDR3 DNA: TGTGCCAGCAGTACCTGGACAGGGGCGAAGGGCTACACCTTC.

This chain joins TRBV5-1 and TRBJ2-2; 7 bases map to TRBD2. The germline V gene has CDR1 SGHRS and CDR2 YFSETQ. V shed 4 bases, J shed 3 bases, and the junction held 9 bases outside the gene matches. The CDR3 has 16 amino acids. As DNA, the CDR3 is TGCGCCAGCAGCCGGAACGCGGGAGAGTACACCGGGGAGCTGTTTTTT. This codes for CASSRNAGEYTGELFF. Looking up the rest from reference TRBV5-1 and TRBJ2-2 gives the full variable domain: KAGVTQTPRYLIKTRGQQVTLSCSPISGHRSVSWYQQTPGQGLQFLFEYFSETQRNKGNFPGRFSGRQFSNSRSEMNVSTLELGDSALYLCASSRNAGEYTGELFFGEGSRLTVL.

CDR3 nucleotides: TGTGCCTCCGGACAGCCACCCCGAACCGGGGAGCTGTTTTTT. It yields the protein CASGQPPRTGELFF. J is TRBJ2-2 and V is TRBV24-1; possible D gene TRBD1, 6 bases. The length of the CDR3 is 14 residues. Germline values: CDR1 KGHDR, CDR2 SFDVKD. V lost 12 bases to trimming and J lost 5 bases, with 18 bases between them.

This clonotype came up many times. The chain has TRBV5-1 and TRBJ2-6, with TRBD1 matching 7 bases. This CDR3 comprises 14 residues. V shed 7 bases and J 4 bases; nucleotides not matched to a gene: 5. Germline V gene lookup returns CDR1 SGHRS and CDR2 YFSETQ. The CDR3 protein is CASSQGSGANVLTF. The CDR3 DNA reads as TGCGCCAGCTCACAGGGGTCCGGGGCCAACGTCCTGACTTTC.

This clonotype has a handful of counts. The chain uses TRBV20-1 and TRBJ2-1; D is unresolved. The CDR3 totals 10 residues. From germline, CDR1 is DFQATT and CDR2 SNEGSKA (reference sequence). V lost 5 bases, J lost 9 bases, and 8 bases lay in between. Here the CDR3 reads CSAGLGEQFF. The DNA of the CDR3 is TGCAGTGCTGGTTTAGGTGAGCAGTTCTTC.

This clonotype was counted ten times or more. CDR3 residues: CASSLAGSTYEQYF. The CDR3 DNA reads TGTGCCAGCAGCTTAGCGGGATCGACCTACGAGCAGTACTTC. The chain links TRBV7-2 to TRBJ2-7; D ambiguous. V lost 0 bases and J lost 2, with 8 bases in between. CDR3 length: 14 amino acids. Germline-derived CDR1 and CDR2 are SGHTA and FQGNSA.

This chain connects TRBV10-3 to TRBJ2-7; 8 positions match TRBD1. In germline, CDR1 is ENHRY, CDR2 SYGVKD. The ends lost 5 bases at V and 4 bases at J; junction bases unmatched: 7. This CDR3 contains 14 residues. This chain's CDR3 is CAISLGQGPYEQYF. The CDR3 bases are TGTGCCATCAGTCTAGGACAGGGACCATACGAGCAGTACTTC.

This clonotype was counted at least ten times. The CDR3 DNA sequence: TGCAGTGCTTCCAGAGCTTCCGAGCAGTACTTC. Translating gives CSASRASEQYF. The V and J genes are TRBV20-1 and TRBJ2-7; D ambiguous. Trimming removed 5 bases from V and 6 bases from J, with 11 bases in between. Germline CDR1 and CDR2: DFQATT and SNEGSKA (reference sequence). The CDR3 runs to 11 residues.

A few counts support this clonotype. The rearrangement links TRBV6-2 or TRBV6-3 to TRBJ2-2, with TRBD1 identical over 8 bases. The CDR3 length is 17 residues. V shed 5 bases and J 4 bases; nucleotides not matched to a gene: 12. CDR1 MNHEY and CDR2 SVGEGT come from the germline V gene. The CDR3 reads CASSPLRAGGITGELFF. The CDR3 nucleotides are TGTGCCAGCAGTCCCCTTCGTGCAGGGGGCATCACCGGGGAGCTGTTTTTT.

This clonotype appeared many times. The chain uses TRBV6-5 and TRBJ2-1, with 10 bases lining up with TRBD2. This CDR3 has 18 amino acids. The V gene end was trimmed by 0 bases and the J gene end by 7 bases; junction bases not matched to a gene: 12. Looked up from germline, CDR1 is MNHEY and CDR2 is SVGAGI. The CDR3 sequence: CASSYSVGLAGVGNEQFF. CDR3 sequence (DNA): TGTGCCAGCAGTTACTCGGTTGGCCTAGCGGGAGTGGGGAATGAGCAGTTCTTC.

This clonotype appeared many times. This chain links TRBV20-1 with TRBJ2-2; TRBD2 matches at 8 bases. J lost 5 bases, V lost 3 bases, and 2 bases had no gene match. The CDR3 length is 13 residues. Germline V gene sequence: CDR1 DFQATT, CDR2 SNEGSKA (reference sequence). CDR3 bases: TGCAGTGCTAGCGGGAGGGGTACCGGGGAGCTGTTTTTT. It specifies CSASGRGTGELFF.